This T cell receptor beta chain is drawn from a study of cytomegalovirus exposure and HLA in healthy donors (TCRdb year 2017). In terms of the full investigation: An earlier analysis of roughly 500 of the donors reported 276 Gb of sequence data and around 120 million unique TCR beta sequences obtained from about 180 million T cells. Roughly 300 gigabases of sequencing data and tens of millions of unique TCR sequences were included in an early release covering about 620 HLA-typed donors. Of the 300 to 450 genotyped donors, roughly 80% were placed in the genetic ancestry cluster associated with self-reported Caucasian donors. The study aimed to test whether signatures of past pathogen exposure could be identified by cataloging public T cell receptors. The T cell repertoires of several hundred subjects were profiled by immunosequencing and related to cytomegalovirus serostatus. Besides the first cohort of roughly 660 subjects, a separate validation cohort made up of roughly 130 different subjects was used. High-throughput TCR immunosequencing, statistical association of individual TCRs with disease status, and machine learning were combined to predict cytomegalovirus infection status. To study patterns of TCR occurrence, a later analysis re-analyzed previously published TCR beta repertoires from around 700 donors and added high-resolution HLA genotyping. The later analysis used no new phenotypic data to find candidate immune exposures, relying instead on TCR beta sequences and their occurrence across donors. An earlier analysis of about 600 of the donors used high-throughput TCR beta sequencing to judge whether each TCR beta V gene segment behaved as functional or pseudogenic. Donor age, sex, ethnicity and CMV serostatus were compiled alongside the repertoire data. In a later genetic analysis, genome-wide SNP genotypes for 398 of the 666 donors were used, and that subset was treated as a discovery cohort. Every repertoire in the discovery cohort had been generated on one and the same sequencing platform. Both class I and class II loci were covered by HLA typing, at four-digit resolution. Typing coverage differed by locus: A, B, C, DRB1 and DQB1 were typed in roughly 620-640 donors, DQA1 in about 500, DPA1 in nearly 610, and DPB1 in around 440. Five DR-DQ haplotypes were handled as single units for association and clustering, since linkage in the cohort was strong. Among 398 genotyped donors of the cohort, an average of about 240,000 unique TCR beta nucleotide sequences were sequenced per donor, roughly 20% of them non-productive.

Preparation of the library involved the immunoSEQ multiplex PCR assay. For the multiplex PCR, a mixture combining 60 forward primers for TCR Vbeta segments and 13 reverse primers for TCR Jbeta segments was used. The CDR3 region of rearranged TCR beta genes was amplified from genomic DNA by a multiplex PCR assay. Amplified TCR beta libraries were sequenced as 87-base-pair reads on the Illumina HiSeq System. The original methods were these. In a later analysis, tens of millions of unique TCR beta chains were counted across the 500 to 850 repertoires, and roughly 11 million of these chains were shared by at least two donors. Raw reads were error-corrected and collapsed into unique sequences with a nearest-neighbor algorithm that merged closely related sequences to remove PCR and sequencing errors. To assign V, D and J gene segments, CDR3 sequences were aligned to IMGT reference sequences. For a sequence to be retained, at least a six-nucleotide match to both a V gene segment and a J gene segment was required. A rearrangement was called productive if the CDR3 had no stop codons and remained in frame with V and J, and every other rearrangement was called non-productive. CDR3 was defined by IMGT convention, running from the second conserved V-encoded cysteine to the conserved J-encoded phenylalanine. Sequences without an unambiguous match to a single V gene segment were excluded from the earlier analysis of approximately 560 of the donors. In an earlier analysis of 587 of the donors, a V segment was called functional when productive rearrangements were above 56.7%, and segregating when the standard deviation between donors exceeded 5%. A statistical classification framework was developed to diagnose cytomegalovirus status using the catalog of TCR beta chain sequences. In a later analysis, V and J genes were assigned by comparing TCR nucleotide sequences against IMGT/GENE-DB human TR gene sequences. Using the TCRdist pipeline, a later analysis assigned CDR3 sequences along with most-parsimonious VDJ recombination scenarios. In a later analysis, each TCR beta chain was defined by its CDR3 amino acid sequence together with its V-gene family, and reads lacking a unique V-gene family were excluded. A later analysis removed roughly 590 highly shared, low-generation-probability nucleotide sequences to deal with suspected cross-contamination and a sequencing artifact. For each public chain, a later analysis derived a clonal expansion index from normalized ranks of inferred template counts within each repertoire. Generation probabilities in a later analysis came from a VDJ recombination model fitted to out-of-frame rearrangements, and those results were checked against IGoR. In a later analysis, hypergeometric tests were used to score TCR-TCR, TCR-HLA and TCR-CMV co-occurrence, with a repertoire-size bias correction applied to TCR pairs. A later analysis estimated false discovery rates by permuting HLA or CMV assignments 20 times. A later analysis grouped co-occurring TCRs with DBSCAN, adding TCRdist sequence similarity when clustering within HLA-allele-positive subsets. Co-occurrence clustering excluded repertoires with fewer than 30,000 or more than 120,000 public chains, plus five with anomalous nucleotide sharing. TCRdb holds this immuneACCESS table with in-frame rearrangements only. Some clones are missing; in checked studies, unresolved V genes explain under half, and the rest has no known cause. That table furnishes V, J and clone size, whereas the DNA furnished D and trimming. The sample data list approximately 120,000 clones, and over 70% of these were observed just once. In total, the top ten clones hold under 4.5% of the sample.

In total, approximately 690 healthy bone marrow donors made up the cohort. All cohort members were sampled while nominally healthy, although unrecorded immune exposures were likely present. The donor tested CMV seropositive and was one of the 289 seropositive cohort members. Every donor gave a peripheral blood sample, and the peripheral blood mononuclear cells from that sample were used for TCR beta sequencing. Genomic DNA extraction from the blood cell samples was performed with the Qiagen DNeasy Blood Extraction Kit. On the study overall, not on this receptor specifically: Because HLA typing was missing for some donors at each locus, association tests included only the typed subset. The sequencing pipeline was judged likely to have produced a cluster of highly shared sequence variants as a technical artifact. The presence/absence analyses assumed that sequencing depth was roughly uniform across donors, and that assumption may not be true. In a later analysis, some 18,000 TCR beta sequences were associated with specific HLA alleles at a false discovery rate of 0.05. The earlier analysis of nearly 600 of the donors excluded approximately 15 rarely observed V segments, including chromosome 9 orphons, because counts were too low. Three of the identified cytomegalovirus-associated TCR beta chains were confirmed in vitro to be specific for cytomegalovirus antigens. It was suggested by the authors that the approach could potentially be generalized to other disease states and immunological phenotypes. While some public TCRs were present in many individuals, most TCR sequences turned up only very rarely across donors. According to a later analysis, TCR association rates differed among HLA loci, with DRB1 alleles showing the most associated TCRs and HLA-C alleles showing the fewest. The study listed approximately 150 TCR beta chains as associated with cytomegalovirus. Strong co-occurrence of HLA alleles, especially DR and DQ, made assigning TCR associations to individual alleles difficult. An earlier analysis of around 540 of the donors showed that most TCR beta V segments appeared in productive rearrangements either about 87% or about 30% of the time, which broadly matched IMGT annotations. Most CMV-associated TCR beta chains appeared to be HLA-restricted in a later analysis, and the HLA associations seemed to be driven largely by CMV exposure. CMV serostatus was the only immune exposure information available for the cohort. Several of the top co-occurrence clusters appeared to be linked to parvovirus B19, influenza, CMV and Epstein-Barr virus, according to a later analysis. A further reported finding was that TCR beta sequences accurately predicted the HLA-A and HLA-B alleles for most subjects in the first cohort. Cytomegalovirus status was reported to be diagnosed by the classifier with high specificity and sensitivity in both the original and validation cohorts. Correlated functional status among segregating V segments might reflect linkage disequilibrium, but an unknown experimental factor could not be ruled out. Only TCR beta chains were sequenced in this cohort, and the absence of alpha or paired-chain data limited detectable features. The 87-base-pair reads could not distinguish some IMGT-functional V segments, including TRBV6-2 and TRBV6-3, so those segments were excluded. In a later analysis, HLA-associated TCR beta chains were found to be more clonally expanded and to have lower generation probabilities than equally common non-associated chains. Compared with the roughly 600-donor mean, donors in an Asian-associated ancestry cluster had fewer N-insertions in productive TCRs, according to a later genetic analysis. In a later genetic analysis, a missense DCLRE1C variant was associated with V-gene and J-gene trimming of TCR beta chains, and the association was replicated in an independent cohort.

The germline V gene specifies SGHRS as CDR1 and YFSETQ as CDR2. The CDR3 sequence holds 16 residues, the cysteine and phenylalanine included. Just the 48-base CDR3 DNA is kept, in frame starting at base 1. Points on this clone: It lacks a known antigen. A junction boundary mismatches the germline segment, possibly from a read error.

Sequences were obtained from PBMCs. The TCR was taken from a man between 35 and 55 years old in good health and CMV-seropositive. The chain was built from TRBV5-1 and TRBJ1-2; 9 nucleotides in the junction match TRBD1. In nucleotides, the sequence is TGCGCCAGCAGCCCCCACCCGGACAGGGGCAACTCTGGCTACACCTTC. Its translation is CASSPHPDRGNSGYTF. With the rest looked up from the reference TRBV5-1 and TRBJ1-2 genes rather than sequenced, the full variable domain is KAGVTQTPRYLIKTRGQQVTLSCSPISGHRSVSWYQQTPGQGLQFLFEYFSETQRNKGNFPGRFSGRQFSNSRSEMNVSTLELGDSALYLCASSPHPDRGNSGYTFGSGTRLTVV.